This T cell receptor (beta chain) was recorded in a study of cytomegalovirus exposure and HLA in healthy donors. V was trimmed by 3 bases and J by 5 bases, leaving 11 bases between them. From germline, CDR1 is SQVTM and CDR2 ANQGSEA. The CDR3 is 13 amino acids. The PCR employed 60 Vbeta primers together with 13 Jbeta primers. Profiling relied on immunoSEQ multiplex PCR, and the TCRdb table lists in-frame clones only, not all of them. Among 250,000 to 350,000 clones listed, more than 80% were seen once. This receptor was taken from a man aged 35-49 years in good health and CMV-seropositive. This chain joins TRBV29-1 and TRBJ1-3; D ambiguous. Sequenced input: PBMCs. CDR3 sequence reads: CSVEENLRNTIYF. CDR3 bases: TGCAGCGTTGAGGAGAATCTAAGAAACACCATATATTTT.